What follows is one TCR beta chain and its context. Measured with immunoSEQ multiplex PCR; TCRdb has only the in-frame clones, and not every one. The table lists around 320,000 clones, around 90% of them singletons. Sample treatment: 15 to 20 received Ad26.COV2.S at low or high dose, single or two shots; about 5 received placebo; per-sample allocation not given. After the first vaccine or placebo injection, samples were drawn on day 63. V was trimmed by 7 bases and J by 2 bases, leaving 14 bases between them. Germline CDR1 MNHNY, CDR2 SVGAGI (reference sequence). The CDR3 has 14 residues. This specimen comes from a study of Ad26.COV2.S vaccination and SARS-CoV-2 variants.

The sequenced sample was peripheral blood, obtained in a trial of Ad26.COV2.S vaccine versus placebo. This sequence joins TRBV6-6 and TRBJ2-5; possibly TRBD2 for D (7 bases). The origin of this receptor is a person aged 18 to 59 who received the Ad26.COV2.S COVID-19 vaccine or a placebo. The CDR3 here is CASIPGGAQETQYF. CDR3 DNA sequence: TGTGCCAGCATTCCTGGGGGGGCTCAAGAGACCCAGTACTTC.